This TCR beta chain appears in the sequencing data of a study of human T cells and chemical hapten exposure. Study details: Alopecia areata, totalis or universalis was found in mostly female patients.

This sample's time point: patch test 2, 6 weeks after DPC sensitization. Treatment noted: therapeutic diphenylcyclopropenone sensitization with weekly scalp DPC. Blood draws preceded each patch test application. Study-level findings and limits: Because they had alopecia, donors may respond immunologically unlike healthy people.

Original data processing: Sample TCR totals centred on a median of approximately 96,000, ranging roughly 23,224 to 690,600. Via MiXCR, TCRdb re-called the RACE reads, giving one row per CDR3 protein. The V and J calls, along with clone size, are taken from TCRdb and not from the paper's own processing. The sample includes about 54,000 distinct CDR3 sequences, 9.9% of them seen just once. This clonotype occurred many times. Its specificity is unknown. Germline V CDR1 and CDR2: SNHLY, FYNNEI. The CDR3 consists of 15 residues. The V and J ends lost 4 bases and 0 bases respectively, with 10 bases between them.

The chain combines TRBV2 with TRBJ1-5; D may be TRBD1 (5 bases). The specimen was whole blood, collected in connection with sensitization to the hapten diphenylcyclopropenone (DPC). The receptor was derived from a woman between 45 and 60 years old with alopecia areata. Some clones in this sample may be carry-over from other donors' samples. The CDR3 sequence is CASSAQAFSNQPQHF. CDR3 bases: TGTGCCAGCAGTGCACAGGCCTTTAGCAATCAGCCCCAGCATTTT.